This TCR beta chain was captured in a study of blood T cells in healthy people across ages (dated by TCRdb to the mid-2010s). Regarding the complete study: Template switching captured roughly one uniquely barcoded TCR beta cDNA molecule per two T cells in model experiments. Using deep sequencing normalized with unique cDNA molecular identifiers, the study measured how TCR beta repertoire diversity changes with age. The donors were split into four age groups: young (average around 15 years), middle-aged (39), aged (around 67) and long-lived (roughly 77). Two additional independent replicas of 1 million unique cDNA reads from the same blood draw were analyzed for two donors (one aged 18 to 30 and one aged 80 or older). The paper's findings and limits, for the study overall: Estimates of total diversity based on one million sequenced T cells were regarded as lower bounds and as underestimates. As age increased, observed TCR beta diversity per million T cells dropped in a roughly linear way, and a significant reduction was already evident by age 40. Observed TCR beta diversity correlated strongly with the percentage of naive T cells measured by flow cytometry. Bulk unsorted PBMC profiling prevented conclusive comparison of naive and antigen-experienced compartments. Donor CMV infection status was unknown, potentially confounding age-related changes in expanded clonotypes. Compared with the aged group, the long-lived group had more naive CD4+ T cells, fewer expanded clones and increased TCR diversity, a pattern suggesting age selection.

Library method: 5' RACE. These reads were obtained on an Illumina HiSeq 2500. A second PCR of roughly 7 to 11 cycles was performed with a sample-barcoded 5' primer and a J-beta primer mix. A unique molecular identifier was introduced onto each TCR beta cDNA molecule by a template-switch 5' adaptor carrying 12 random nucleotides. Each sample yielded at least 2.5 million CDR3-containing paired-end reads. First-strand cDNA was synthesized from all RNA with the Mint cDNA synthesis kit, primed by a TRBC-specific oligonucleotide. Following uracil-DNA glycosylase treatment, all cDNA underwent a first 18-cycle PCR with the universal primers M1SS and BC2_uni_R. The authors' analysis ran thus. Each sample was normalized by randomly selecting 1 million high-quality reads, each carrying a distinct molecular identifier. Instead of being binned into consensus sequences, reads that shared molecular identifiers were thrown out. MiTCR, with a Q25 quality threshold and the strictest error-elimination algorithm, was used for CDR3 identification, clonotype clustering and error correction. A nonparametric unseen species model with Euler transformation was used to estimate lower-bound total TCR beta diversity. TCRdb trimmed public reads at Q25 via fastp, called clones via MiXCR and kept in-frame beta chains. All rows with the same CDR3 protein become a single entry with the most common DNA and genes. TCRdb, not the authors, supplied the V and J calls. The sample table lists a few hundred thousand distinct CDR3 sequences, about 25% of them with a count of one. Together, the top ten hold approximately 3.3% of the sample.

To note about this clonotype: It has no known antigen specificity. No base qualities exist here, and no much larger clone lies one base off it.

Donors were a few dozen systemically healthy Caucasian individuals from Russia aged roughly 6 to 95 years. Each donor gave approximately 10 milliliters of peripheral blood, collected into EDTA-treated Vacutainer tubes. Ficoll-Paque density-gradient centrifugation was used to isolate PBMCs, with at least 6.5 million obtained per sample. Trizol reagent was used to extract total RNA from the PBMCs, yielding at least 5 micrograms per sample. Naive CD45RAhigh/CD27high T cell percentages were measured by flow cytometry on a PBMC aliquot from every donor. Trimming costs V 1 base and J 2 bases, and their ends lie 11 bases apart. From the cysteine up to the phenylalanine, the CDR3 has a length of 15 residues. CDR3 DNA is the only sequence kept; it has 45 bases, read in frame from the first base. CDR1 SGHTA and CDR2 FQGNSA are derived from the germline V gene. The data also belong to a second study, concerning T cells of mothers and their children. The second paper states: Donors were nine systemically healthy Caucasian individuals: three mothers and their six children. cDNA synthesis used all of the extracted RNA, with approximately 1.6 ug of RNA in each 15 ul reaction. In the second PCR, sample barcodes and 2-4 random nucleotides were introduced via the M1S primer. More than 8.5 million TCR beta CDR3 reads were obtained from each mother, and some 3.3 million reads were obtained from each child. Thymic selection shapes the output of TCR recombination in a similar way in related and unrelated pairs, and inherited differences have a minor effect. Related mother-child pairs always showed normalized repertoire overlap that was slightly higher than in unrelated mother-child pairs, though the difference was never significant. No persistent microchimeric T cell clones were detected, at a sensitivity of around 100 clones per million clonotypes. The study used deep NGS to compare TCR beta repertoires of mothers and children, seeking features distinguishing related mother-child pairs from unrelated individuals. The mean age was roughly 40 +/- 4 years for the mothers and approximately 11 +/- 4 years for the children. Libraries were sequenced on Illumina HiSeq 2000 with 100+100 nt paired-end reads after adapter ligation with NEBNext reagents. To prevent cross-contamination, the mother and child libraries were prepared one month apart and sequenced in separate runs. For each donor, somewhere between about 450,000 and 2,100,000 distinct TCR beta clonotypes were identified. Naive TCR beta clonotypes were estimated from low-frequency clonotypes matched to each donor's FACS-determined naive share, without sorting.

The sample taken for sequencing was blood. The rearranged chain carries TRBV7-2 and TRBJ2-5; the D gene identity is not certain. The TCR comes from a boy aged 2 to 10 in good health. Read as DNA, the sequence is TGTGCCAGCAGCTTAGTGAAGGCAGCACAAGAGACCCAGTACTTC. Translated, it reads CASSLVKAAQETQYF.